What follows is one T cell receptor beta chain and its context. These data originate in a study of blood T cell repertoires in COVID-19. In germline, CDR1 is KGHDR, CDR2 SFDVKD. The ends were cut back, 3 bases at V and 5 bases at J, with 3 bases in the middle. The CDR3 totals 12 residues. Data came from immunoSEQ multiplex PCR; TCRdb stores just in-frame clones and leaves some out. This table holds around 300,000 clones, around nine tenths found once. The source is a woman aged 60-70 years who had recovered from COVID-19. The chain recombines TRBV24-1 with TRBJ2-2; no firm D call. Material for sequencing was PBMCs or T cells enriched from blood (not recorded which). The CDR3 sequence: CATSDTTGELFF. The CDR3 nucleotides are TGTGCCACCAGTGATACTACCGGGGAGCTGTTTTTT.